The source of this T cell receptor beta chain is a study of T-cell reconstitution after alpha-beta-depleted transplantation in children. Study-level points and caveats: Recipient T cells and thymic progenitors that survived gave rise to the high TCRbeta diversity observed at day 60 in some patients. Reportedly, only several hundred clones from non-depleted graft cells drove alpha-beta T-cell counts at about two months. Counts and diversity of T cells one year after transplant came mostly from newly produced T cells.

Unique molecular identifiers were incorporated during preparation of the TCRbeta library. A single record per CDR3 protein comes from TCRdb applying MiXCR to the PCR reads. In the table there are about 110,000 distinct CDR3 sequences, approximately 6.9% of which are singletons. Trimming took off 3 bases at V and 6 bases at J, with 15 bases between the two ends. This CDR3 contains 14 residues. Germline loops: CDR1 MGHRA, CDR2 YSYEKL. A few counts support this clonotype. Its target is not known. The receptor was isolated from a male patient aged 2-9 years who had a stem cell transplant for acute lymphoblastic leukemia, so the T cells may come from the graft donor. The input for sequencing was PBMCs, mostly from graft donor cells, taken 360 days after TCRalphabeta/CD19-depleted stem cell transplant. This rearrangement joins TRBV4-1 to TRBJ2-7, with D possibly being TRBD2 (7 bases). The DNA of the CDR3 is TGCGCCAGCAGCCAGCCCGGTGGGGGGGCCGAGCAGTACTTC. This encodes CASSQPGGGAEQYF.